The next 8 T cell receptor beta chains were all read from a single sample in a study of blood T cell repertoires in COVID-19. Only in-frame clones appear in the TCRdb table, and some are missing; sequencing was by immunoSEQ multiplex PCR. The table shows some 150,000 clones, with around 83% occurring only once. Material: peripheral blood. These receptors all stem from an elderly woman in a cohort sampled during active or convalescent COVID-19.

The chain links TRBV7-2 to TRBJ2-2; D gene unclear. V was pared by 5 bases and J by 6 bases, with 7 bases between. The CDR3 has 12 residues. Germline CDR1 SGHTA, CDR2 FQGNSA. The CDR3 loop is CASSALAGELFF. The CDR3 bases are TGTGCCAGCAGCGCCCTAGCCGGGGAGCTGTTTTTT.

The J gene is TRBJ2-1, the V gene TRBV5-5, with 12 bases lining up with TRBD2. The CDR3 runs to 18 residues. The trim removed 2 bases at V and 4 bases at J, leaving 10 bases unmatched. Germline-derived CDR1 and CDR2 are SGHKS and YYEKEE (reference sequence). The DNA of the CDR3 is TGTGCCAGCAGCTTTACCCTAGCGGGGGGGATATTTTACAATGAGCAGTTCTTC. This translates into CASSFTLAGGIFYNEQFF.

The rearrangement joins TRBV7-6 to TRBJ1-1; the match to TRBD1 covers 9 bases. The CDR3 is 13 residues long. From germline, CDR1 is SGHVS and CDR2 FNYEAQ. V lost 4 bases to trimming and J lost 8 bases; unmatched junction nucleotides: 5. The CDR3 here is CASSSYRGPEAFF. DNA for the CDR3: TGTGCCAGCAGCTCCTACAGGGGGCCAGAAGCTTTCTTT.

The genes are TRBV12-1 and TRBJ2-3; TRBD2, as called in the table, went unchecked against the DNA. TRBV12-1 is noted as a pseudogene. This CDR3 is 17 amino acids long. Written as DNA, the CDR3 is TGTGCCAGCAGCTTTGTCTCGGAGGGATGGATGACAGATACGCAGTATTTT. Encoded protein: CASSFVSEGWMTDTQYF.

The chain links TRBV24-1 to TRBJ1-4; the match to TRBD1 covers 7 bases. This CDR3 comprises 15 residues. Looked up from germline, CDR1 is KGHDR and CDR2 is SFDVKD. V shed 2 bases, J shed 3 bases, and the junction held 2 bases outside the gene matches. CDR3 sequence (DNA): TGTGCCACCAGTGATTCGGGACAGTCTAATGAAAAACTGTTTTTT. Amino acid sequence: CATSDSGQSNEKLFF.

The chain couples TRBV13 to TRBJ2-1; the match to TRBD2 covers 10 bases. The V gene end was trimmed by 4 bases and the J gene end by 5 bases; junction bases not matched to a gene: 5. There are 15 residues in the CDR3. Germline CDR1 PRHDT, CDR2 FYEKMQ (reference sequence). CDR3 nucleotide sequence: TGTGCCAGCAGCTCACCAGCGGGAGGGAACAATGAGCAGTTCTTC. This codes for CASSSPAGGNNEQFF.

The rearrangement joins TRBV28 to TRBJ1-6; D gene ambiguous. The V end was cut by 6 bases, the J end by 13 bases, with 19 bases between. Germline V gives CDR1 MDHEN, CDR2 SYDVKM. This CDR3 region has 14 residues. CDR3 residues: CASSPGGQNKPLHF. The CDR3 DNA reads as TGTGCCAGCAGCCCGGGAGGTCAAAACAAGCCCCTCCACTTT. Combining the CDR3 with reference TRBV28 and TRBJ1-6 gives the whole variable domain DVKVTQSSRYLVKRTGEKVFLECVQDMDHENMFWYRQDPGLGLRLIYFSYDVKMKEKGDIPEGYSVSREKKERFSLILESASTNQTSMYLCASSPGGQNKPLHFGNGTRLTVT.

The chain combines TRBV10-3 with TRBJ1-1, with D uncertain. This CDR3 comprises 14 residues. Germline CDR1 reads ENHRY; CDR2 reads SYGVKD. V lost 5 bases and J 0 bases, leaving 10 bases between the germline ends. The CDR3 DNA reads TGTGCCATCAGTCTTACAGAGATGAACACTGAAGCTTTCTTT. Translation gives CAISLTEMNTEAFF.